This T cell receptor beta chain originates from a study of post-analysis software for immune sequencing data. The CDR3 spans 15 residues. Trimming took 6 bases from V and 4 from J; bases not matched to a gene: 8. CDR1 is SGHTA, CDR2 FQGNSA, per germline. As for this clonotype: The antigen remains unidentified.

The authors incorporated unique molecular identifiers into the TCR beta cDNA libraries. There were roughly 0.95 to 11 million T cells, and approximately 480,000 cDNA molecules came from them. A single record per CDR3 protein comes from TCRdb applying MiXCR to the PCR reads. The sample includes about 770,000 distinct CDR3 sequences, approximately 44% of them seen just once. General study findings and limits: Clustering by F measure revealed strong co-clustering among samples prepared together in one batch. Comparison of patients with controls showed five or six TRBV segments more frequent in patients, TRBV5-6, TRBV5-1 and TRBV20-1 among them. In multiple sclerosis, normalized Chao1 diversity was significantly below that of controls.

Sequenced input: blood. This receptor was identified in a girl aged 10 to 17 with multiple sclerosis. This chain connects TRBV7-2 to TRBJ2-1; 8 nucleotides align to TRBD1. CDR3 amino acids: CASSYDRGGYNEQFF. DNA for the CDR3: TGTGCCAGCAGTTACGACAGGGGTGGGTACAATGAGCAGTTCTTC.